This TCR beta chain is from a study of CD8 T cell repertoires and HIV-1 epitope variants. Overall study context: Twenty-five autologous and known Gag and Nef epitope variant peptides each stimulated T cells separately. Enriched T cells were co-cultured with equal autologous T cell-negative cells.

On the immunoSEQ platform, TCR beta CDR3s were sequenced at survey depth. Sequenced by immunoSEQ multiplex PCR; TCRdb stores in-frame clones only, minus some. The sample lists more than 85,000 clones, over 70% occurring once. This CDR3 is 18 amino acids long. Per germline, CDR1 MNHEY and CDR2 SMNVEV (reference sequence). Trimming removed 3 bases from V and 1 base from J, with 16 bases in between. Note on this clone: Antigen specificity is unknown.

General study results and limits: No clonotypes responded to the TAALDMSHF plasma variant; five or six recognized KF9, one HW9.

The chain uses TRBV27 and TRBJ1-6; the D gene is possibly TRBD1 (5 bases). The sample taken for sequencing was uncultured baseline CD8+ T cells from peripheral blood mononuclear cells (PBMCs). The TCR comes from a male donor with HIV. CDR3: CASSLGRGQTSYNSPLHF. DNA of the CDR3: TGTGCCAGCAGTTTGGGGCGGGGCCAGACGTCCTATAATTCACCCCTCCACTTT.